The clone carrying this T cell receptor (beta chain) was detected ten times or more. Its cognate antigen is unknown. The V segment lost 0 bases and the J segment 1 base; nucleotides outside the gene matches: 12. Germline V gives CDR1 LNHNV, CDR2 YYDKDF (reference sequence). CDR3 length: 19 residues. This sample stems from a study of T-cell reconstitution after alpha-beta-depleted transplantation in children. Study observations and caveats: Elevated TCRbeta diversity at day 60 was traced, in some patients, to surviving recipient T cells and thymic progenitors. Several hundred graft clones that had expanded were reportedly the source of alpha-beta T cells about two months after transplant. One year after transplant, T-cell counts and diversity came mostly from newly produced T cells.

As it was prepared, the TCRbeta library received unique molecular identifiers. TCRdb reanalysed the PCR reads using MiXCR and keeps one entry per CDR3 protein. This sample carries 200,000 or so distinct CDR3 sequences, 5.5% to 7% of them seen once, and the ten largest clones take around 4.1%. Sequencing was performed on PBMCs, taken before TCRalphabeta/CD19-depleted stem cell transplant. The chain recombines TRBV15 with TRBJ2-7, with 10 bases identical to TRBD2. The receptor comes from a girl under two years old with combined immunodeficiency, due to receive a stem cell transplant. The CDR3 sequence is CATSRDEEWLTSGSYEQYF. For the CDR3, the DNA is TGTGCCACCAGCAGAGATGAGGAATGGTTGACTAGCGGGTCCTACGAGCAGTACTTC. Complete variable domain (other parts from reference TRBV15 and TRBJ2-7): DAMVIQNPRYQVTQFGKPVTLSCSQTLNHNVMYWYQQKSSQAPKLLFHYYDKDFNNEADTPDNFQSRRPNTSFCFLDIRSPGLGDTAMYLCATSRDEEWLTSGSYEQYFGPGTRLTVT.